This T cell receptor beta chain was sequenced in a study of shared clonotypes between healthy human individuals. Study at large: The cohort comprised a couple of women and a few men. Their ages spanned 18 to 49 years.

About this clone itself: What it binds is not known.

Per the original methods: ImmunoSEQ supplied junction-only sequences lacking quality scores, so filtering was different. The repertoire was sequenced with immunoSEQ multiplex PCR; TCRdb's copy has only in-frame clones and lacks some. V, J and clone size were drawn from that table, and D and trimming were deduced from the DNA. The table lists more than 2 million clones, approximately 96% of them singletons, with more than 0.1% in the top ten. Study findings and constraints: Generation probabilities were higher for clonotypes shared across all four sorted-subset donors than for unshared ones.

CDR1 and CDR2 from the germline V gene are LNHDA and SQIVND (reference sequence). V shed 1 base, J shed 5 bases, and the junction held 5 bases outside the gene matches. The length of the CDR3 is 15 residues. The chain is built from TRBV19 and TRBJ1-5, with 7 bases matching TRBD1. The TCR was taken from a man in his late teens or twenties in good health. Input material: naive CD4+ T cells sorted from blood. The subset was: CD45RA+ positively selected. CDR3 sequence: CASSIGADRDQPQHF. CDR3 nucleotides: TGTGCCAGTAGTATAGGGGCAGACAGGGATCAGCCCCAGCATTTT.